The 14 T cell receptor beta chains reported below all come from one sample, sequenced in a study of T cell changes during pregnancy in multiple sclerosis. TCRdb's copy holds only in-frame clones and misses some; the assay was immunoSEQ multiplex PCR. The sample holds 35,000 to 45,000 clones, about 92% seen once. The sample consisted of CD8+ T cells from peripheral blood mononuclear cells, taken in the first trimester of pregnancy. Receptors originate from a female donor with multiple sclerosis, enrolled in a pregnancy study.

CDR3 amino acids: CASSPGGGSEQFF. The CDR3 DNA follows: TGCGCCAGCAGCCCCGGGGGGGGGTCTGAGCAGTTCTTC. The V and J genes are TRBV5-1 and TRBJ2-1; 8 bases align to TRBD2. This CDR3 has 13 residues. CDR1 is SGHRS and CDR2 is YFSETQ in the germline V gene. Losses at the gene ends were 4 bases for V and 9 bases for J; bases not matched to a gene: 6.

The gene calls are TRBV27 and TRBJ2-3; perhaps TRBD2 as D (5 bases). CDR1 is MNHEY and CDR2 is SMNVEV in the germline V gene (reference sequence). The CDR3 sequence is 14 residues long. The V end lost 6 bases, the J end lost 3 bases, and 13 bases lay between the germline ends. The CDR3 DNA reads TGTGCCAGCAGAAGACCGGAGGTAACAGATACGCAGTATTTT. Translation gives CASRRPEVTDTQYF.

This chain links TRBV27 with TRBJ2-5; D is perhaps TRBD1 (6 bases). Trimming shortened V by 10 bases and J by 1 base, and 10 bases separated the two germline ends. This CDR3 has 12 residues. Germline CDR1 reads MNHEY; CDR2 reads SMNVEV (reference sequence). The CDR3 here is CAIRDIQETQYF. The CDR3 DNA is TGTGCCATCCGGGACATCCAAGAGACCCAGTACTTC.

This clone was observed once. This chain links TRBV30 with TRBJ2-7; D not resolved. The CDR3 consists of 13 residues. V dropped 3 bases and J dropped 2 bases, with 11 bases sitting between them. Germline-derived CDR1 and CDR2 are GTSNPN and SVGIG (reference sequence). The DNA for the CDR3 is TGTGCCTGGAGCCCTCAGGCCCCCTACGAGCAGTACTTC. Residues: CAWSPQAPYEQYF. The entire variable domain, with the rest obtained from reference TRBV30 and TRBJ2-7, is as follows: SQTIHQWPATLVQPVGSPLSLECTVEGTSNPNLYWYRQAAGRGLQLLFYSVGIGQISSEVPQNLSASRPQDRQFILSSKKLLLSDSGFYLCAWSPQAPYEQYFGPGTRLTVT.

The chain links TRBV14 to TRBJ2-1; perhaps TRBD1 as D (7 bases). V was trimmed by 10 bases and J by 5 bases, leaving 15 bases between them. CDR1 is SGHDN and CDR2 is FVKESK in the germline V gene. There are 13 residues in the CDR3. CDR3 DNA sequence: TGTGCCAATGGGCGGGACAGTAACAATGAGCAGTTCTTC. Translation: CANGRDSNNEQFF.

V gene TRBV14 combines with J gene TRBJ1-3; D uncertain. V was cut by 4 bases and J by 0 bases, with 10 bases left in between. The CDR3 has 15 amino acids. Germline V CDR1 and CDR2: SGHDN, FVKESK. The CDR3 loop is CASSPLRGSGNTIYF. In DNA form, the CDR3 reads TGTGCCAGCAGCCCCTTACGGGGCTCTGGAAACACCATATATTTT.

This chain connects TRBV11-2 to TRBJ2-5, with 12 bases fitting TRBD2. V dropped 5 bases and J dropped 5; count of bases not matched to a gene: 6. From germline, CDR1 is SGHAT and CDR2 FQNNGV. CDR3 length equals 15 residues. CDR3 loop: CASSTGLAGFETQYF. The CDR3 bases are TGTGCCAGCAGCACTGGACTAGCGGGGTTTGAGACCCAGTACTTC.

V gene TRBV5-6 combines with J gene TRBJ1-6; D gene ambiguous. The germline V gene encodes CDR1 SGHDT and CDR2 YYEEEE. V lost 1 base to trimming and J lost 9 bases, with 17 bases between them. The CDR3 is 16 amino acids. CDR3 amino acids: CASSLWVASEGSPLHF. CDR3 DNA sequence: TGTGCCAGCAGCTTGTGGGTGGCATCGGAGGGTTCACCCCTCCACTTT.

The DNA of the CDR3 is TGTGCCAGCAGTCGAATGCAGGGGCCACACGGGGAGCTGTTTTTT. This codes for CASSRMQGPHGELFF. V usage is TRBV6-5 and J usage is TRBJ2-2; TRBD1 is a possible D gene (6 bases). Germline lookup yields CDR1 MNHEY and CDR2 SVGAGI. The V gene lost 5 bases and the J gene lost 7 bases, with 17 bases spanning the gap. The CDR3 runs to 15 residues.

This chain connects TRBV9 to TRBJ1-6, with 7 bases matching TRBD1. V lost 3 bases to trimming and J lost 2 bases; unmatched junction nucleotides: 8. CDR3 length equals 17 residues. Per the germline V gene, CDR1 is SGDLS and CDR2 is YYNGEE. In nucleotides, the CDR3 is TGTGCCAGCAGCGCCGAGCCGACAGGGACCTATAATTCACCCCTCCACTTT. Its translation is CASSAEPTGTYNSPLHF.

This clone was counted a single time. The DNA for the CDR3 is TGTGCCAGCTCACCCGAGCGGGGGGCAATCACAGATACGCAGTATTTT. Translating gives CASSPERGAITDTQYF. The chain carries TRBV18 and TRBJ2-3, with 9 bases lining up with TRBD2. V shed 3 bases, J shed 2 bases, and the junction held 6 bases outside the gene matches. Germline CDR1 KGHSH, CDR2 LQKENI. This CDR3 contains 16 residues.

This rearrangement joins TRBV6-5 to TRBJ1-1; a possible D gene is TRBD1 (5 bases). The CDR3 covers 15 residues. Germline V gives CDR1 MNHEY, CDR2 SVGAGI. V dropped 5 bases and J dropped 0 bases, with 13 bases sitting between them. The CDR3: CASSKATDLNTEAFF. The CDR3 region has the DNA TGTGCCAGCAGTAAGGCGACAGATTTGAACACTGAAGCTTTCTTT.

The rearrangement uses TRBV4-2 and TRBJ2-5; TRBD2 aligns across 12 bases. The assigned J gene may be wrong: the sequence end matches TRBJ2-7 better. The V gene's germline CDR1 is LGHNA and CDR2 YNFKEQ. This CDR3 comprises 18 residues. The CDR3 is CASSQDPSGGESSYEQYF. The CDR3 bases are TGTGCCAGCAGCCAAGATCCTAGCGGGGGGGAAAGCTCCTACGAGCAGTACTTC.

J is TRBJ2-2 and V is TRBV19; D call uncertain. The germline V and J ends were trimmed by 5 bases and 10 bases, with 11 bases remaining between them. The CDR3 is 12 amino acids. Germline V CDR1 and CDR2: LNHDA, SQIVND (reference sequence). The CDR3 reads CASSLTQLELFF. CDR3 bases: TGTGCCAGTAGTTTGACTCAATTGGAGCTGTTTTTT.